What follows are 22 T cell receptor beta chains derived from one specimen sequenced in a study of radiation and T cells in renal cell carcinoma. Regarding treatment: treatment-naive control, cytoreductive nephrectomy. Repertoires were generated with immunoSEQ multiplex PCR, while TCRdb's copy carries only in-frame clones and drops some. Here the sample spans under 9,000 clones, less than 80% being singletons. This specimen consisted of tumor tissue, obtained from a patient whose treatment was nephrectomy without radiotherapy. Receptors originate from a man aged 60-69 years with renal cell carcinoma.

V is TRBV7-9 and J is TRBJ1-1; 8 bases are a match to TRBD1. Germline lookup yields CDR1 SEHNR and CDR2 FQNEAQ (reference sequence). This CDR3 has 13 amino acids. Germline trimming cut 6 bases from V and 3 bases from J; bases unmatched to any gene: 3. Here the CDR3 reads CASSLTGDTEAFF. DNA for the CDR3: TGTGCCAGCAGTCTGACAGGGGACACTGAAGCTTTCTTT.

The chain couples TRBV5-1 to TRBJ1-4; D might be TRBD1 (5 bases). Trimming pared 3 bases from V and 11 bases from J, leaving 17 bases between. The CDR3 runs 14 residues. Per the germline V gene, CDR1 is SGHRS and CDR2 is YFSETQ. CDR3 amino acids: CASSSLDISGKLFF. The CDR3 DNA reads TGCGCCAGCAGCTCCTTGGACATTTCCGGGAAACTGTTTTTT.

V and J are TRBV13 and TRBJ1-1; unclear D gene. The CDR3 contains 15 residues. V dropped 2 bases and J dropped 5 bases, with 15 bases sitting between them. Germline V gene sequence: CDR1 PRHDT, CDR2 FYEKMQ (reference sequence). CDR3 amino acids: CASSLREHGGTEAFF. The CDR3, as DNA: TGTGCCAGCAGCTTAAGGGAACATGGAGGTACTGAAGCTTTCTTT.

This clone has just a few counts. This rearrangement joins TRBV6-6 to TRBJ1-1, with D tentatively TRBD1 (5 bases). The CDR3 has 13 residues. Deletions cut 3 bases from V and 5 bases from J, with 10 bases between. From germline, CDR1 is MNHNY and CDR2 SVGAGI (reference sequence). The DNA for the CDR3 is TGTGCCAGCAGTTATGGGGGAGGAACTGAAGCTTTCTTT. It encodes CASSYGGGTEAFF.

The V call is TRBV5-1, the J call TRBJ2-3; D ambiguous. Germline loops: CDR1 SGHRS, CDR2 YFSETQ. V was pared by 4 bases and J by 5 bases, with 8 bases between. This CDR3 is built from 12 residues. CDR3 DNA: TGCGCCAGCAGCCTGACCGGAGATACGCAGTATTTT. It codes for CASSLTGDTQYF.

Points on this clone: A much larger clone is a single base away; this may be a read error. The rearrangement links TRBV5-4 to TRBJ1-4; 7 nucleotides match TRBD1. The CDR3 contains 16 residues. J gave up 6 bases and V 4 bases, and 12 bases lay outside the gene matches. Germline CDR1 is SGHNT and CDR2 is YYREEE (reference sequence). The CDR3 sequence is CASSLGWRQGDEKLFF. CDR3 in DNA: TGTGCCAGCAGCCTTGGGTGGAGACAGGGTGATGAAAAACTGTTTTTT. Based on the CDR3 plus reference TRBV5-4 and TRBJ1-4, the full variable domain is ETGVTQSPTHLIKTRGQQVTLRCSSQSGHNTVSWYQQALGQGPQFIFQYYREEENGRGNFPPRFSGLQFPNYSSELNVNALELDDSALYLCASSLGWRQGDEKLFFGSGTQLSVL.

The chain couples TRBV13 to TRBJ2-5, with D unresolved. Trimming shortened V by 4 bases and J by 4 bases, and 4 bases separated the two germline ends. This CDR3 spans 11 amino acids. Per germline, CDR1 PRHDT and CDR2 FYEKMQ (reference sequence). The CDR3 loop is CASSSGETQYF. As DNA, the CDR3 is TGTGCCAGCAGCTCCGGAGAGACCCAGTACTTC.

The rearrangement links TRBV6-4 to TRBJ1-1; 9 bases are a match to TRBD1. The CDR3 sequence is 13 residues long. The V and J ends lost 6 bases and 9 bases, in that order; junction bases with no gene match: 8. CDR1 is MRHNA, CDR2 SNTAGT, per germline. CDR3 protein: CASSATGGLQAFF. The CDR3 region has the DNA TGTGCCAGCAGCGCCACAGGGGGCTTACAAGCTTTCTTT.

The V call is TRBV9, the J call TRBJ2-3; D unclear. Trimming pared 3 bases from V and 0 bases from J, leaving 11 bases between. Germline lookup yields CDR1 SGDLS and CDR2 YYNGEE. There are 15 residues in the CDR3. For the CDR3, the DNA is TGTGCCAGCAGCGAGACTGATACTAGCACAGATACGCAGTATTTT. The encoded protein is CASSETDTSTDTQYF. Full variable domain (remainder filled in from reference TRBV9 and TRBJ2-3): DSGVTQTPKHLITATGQRVTLRCSPRSGDLSVYWYQQSLDQGLQFLIQYYNGEERAKGNILERFSAQQFPDLHSELNLSSLELGDSALYFCASSETDTSTDTQYFGPGTRLTVL.

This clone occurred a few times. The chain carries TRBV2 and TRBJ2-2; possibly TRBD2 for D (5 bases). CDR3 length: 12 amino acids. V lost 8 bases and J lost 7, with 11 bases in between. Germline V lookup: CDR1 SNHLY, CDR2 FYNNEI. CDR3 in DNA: TGTGCCAGCCAGACGGGGTTCGGGGAGCTGTTTTTT. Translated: CASQTGFGELFF.

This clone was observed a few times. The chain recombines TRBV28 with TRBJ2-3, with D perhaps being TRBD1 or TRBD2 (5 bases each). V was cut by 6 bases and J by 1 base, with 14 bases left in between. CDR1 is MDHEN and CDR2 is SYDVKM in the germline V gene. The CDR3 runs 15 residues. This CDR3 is CASRLPGPRTDTQYF. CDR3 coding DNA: TGTGCCAGCAGACTCCCGGGACCCCGCACAGATACGCAGTATTTT.

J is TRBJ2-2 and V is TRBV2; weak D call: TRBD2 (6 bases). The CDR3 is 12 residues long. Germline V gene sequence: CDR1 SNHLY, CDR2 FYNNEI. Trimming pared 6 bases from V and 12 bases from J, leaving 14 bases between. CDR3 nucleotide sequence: TGTGCCAGCAGCCCCGTTGGAGGGAAGCTGTTTTTT. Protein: CASSPVGGKLFF.

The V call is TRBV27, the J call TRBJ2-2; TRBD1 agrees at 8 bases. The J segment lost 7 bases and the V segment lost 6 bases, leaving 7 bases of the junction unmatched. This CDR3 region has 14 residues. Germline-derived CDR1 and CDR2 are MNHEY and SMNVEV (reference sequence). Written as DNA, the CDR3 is TGTGCCAGCAGGCCGGGACAGGCTATCGGGGAGCTGTTTTTT. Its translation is CASRPGQAIGELFF.

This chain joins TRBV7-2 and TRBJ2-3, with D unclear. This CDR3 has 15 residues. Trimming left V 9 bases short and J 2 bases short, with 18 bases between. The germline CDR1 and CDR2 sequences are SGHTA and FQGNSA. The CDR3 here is CASASRVSYTDTQYF. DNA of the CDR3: TGTGCCAGTGCATCCCGGGTGTCCTACACAGATACGCAGTATTTT.

In nucleotides, the CDR3 is TGTGCCAGCTCACCAGGACAGTATAGCAATCAGCCCCAGCATTTT. Translation: CASSPGQYSNQPQHF. The chain carries TRBV18 and TRBJ1-5; the D gene is possibly TRBD1 (6 bases). Looked up from germline, CDR1 is KGHSH and CDR2 is LQKENI. The CDR3 length is 15 residues. The V end lost 2 bases, the J end lost 0 bases, and 8 bases lay between the germline ends.

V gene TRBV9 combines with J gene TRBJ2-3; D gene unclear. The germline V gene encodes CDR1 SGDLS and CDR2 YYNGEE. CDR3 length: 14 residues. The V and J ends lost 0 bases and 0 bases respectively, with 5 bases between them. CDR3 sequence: CASSVDPSTDTQYF. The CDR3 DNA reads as TGTGCCAGCAGCGTAGATCCTAGCACAGATACGCAGTATTTT.

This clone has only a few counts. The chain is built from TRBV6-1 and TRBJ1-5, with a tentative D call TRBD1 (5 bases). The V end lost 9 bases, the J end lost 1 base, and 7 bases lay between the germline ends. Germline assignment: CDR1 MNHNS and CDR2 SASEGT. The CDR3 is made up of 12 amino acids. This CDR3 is CASRGSNQPQHF. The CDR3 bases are TGTGCCAGTAGGGGCAGCAATCAGCCCCAGCATTTT.

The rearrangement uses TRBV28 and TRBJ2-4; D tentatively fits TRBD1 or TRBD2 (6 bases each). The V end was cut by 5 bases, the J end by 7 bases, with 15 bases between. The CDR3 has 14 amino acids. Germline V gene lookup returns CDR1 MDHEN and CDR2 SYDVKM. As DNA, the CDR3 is TGTGCCAGCAGTCAGGACAGAGGAGGGAACATTCAGTACTTC. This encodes CASSQDRGGNIQYF.

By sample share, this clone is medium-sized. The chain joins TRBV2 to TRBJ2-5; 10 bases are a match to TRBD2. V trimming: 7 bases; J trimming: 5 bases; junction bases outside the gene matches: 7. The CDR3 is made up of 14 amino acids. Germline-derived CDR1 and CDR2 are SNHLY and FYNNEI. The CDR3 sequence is CASKGSGRSETQYF. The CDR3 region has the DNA TGTGCCAGCAAGGGTAGCGGGAGGAGTGAGACCCAGTACTTC.

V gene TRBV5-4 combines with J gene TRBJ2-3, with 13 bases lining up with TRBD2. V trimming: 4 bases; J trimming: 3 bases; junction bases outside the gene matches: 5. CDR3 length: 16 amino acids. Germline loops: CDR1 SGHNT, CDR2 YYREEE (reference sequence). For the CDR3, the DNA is TGTGCCAGCAGCCCGGGACTAGCGGGAAGGACAGATACGCAGTATTTT. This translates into CASSPGLAGRTDTQYF.

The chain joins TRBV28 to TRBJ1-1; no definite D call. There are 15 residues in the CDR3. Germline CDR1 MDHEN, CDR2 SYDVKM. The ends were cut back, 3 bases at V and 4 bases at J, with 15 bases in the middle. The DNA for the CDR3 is TGTGCCAGCAGTTTGGGAGGCGACGTGAGCACTGAAGCTTTCTTT. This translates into CASSLGGDVSTEAFF.

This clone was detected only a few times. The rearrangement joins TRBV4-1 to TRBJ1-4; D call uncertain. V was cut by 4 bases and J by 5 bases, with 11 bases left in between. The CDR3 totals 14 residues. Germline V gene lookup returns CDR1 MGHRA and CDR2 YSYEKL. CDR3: CASSLRVSNEKLFF. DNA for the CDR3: TGCGCCAGCAGCCTCCGGGTCTCAAATGAAAAACTGTTTTTT.